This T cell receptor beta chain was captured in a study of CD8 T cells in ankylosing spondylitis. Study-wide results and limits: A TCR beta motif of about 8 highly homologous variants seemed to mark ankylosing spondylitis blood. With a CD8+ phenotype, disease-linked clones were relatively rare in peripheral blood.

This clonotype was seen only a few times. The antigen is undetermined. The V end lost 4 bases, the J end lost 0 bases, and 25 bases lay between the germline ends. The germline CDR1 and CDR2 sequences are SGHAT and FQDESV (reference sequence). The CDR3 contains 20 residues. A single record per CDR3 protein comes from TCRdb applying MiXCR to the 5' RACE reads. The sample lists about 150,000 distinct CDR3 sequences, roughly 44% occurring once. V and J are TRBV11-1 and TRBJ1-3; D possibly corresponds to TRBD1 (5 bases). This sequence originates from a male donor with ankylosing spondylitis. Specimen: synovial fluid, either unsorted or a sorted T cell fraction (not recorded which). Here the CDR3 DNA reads TGTGCCAGCAGCTCCCTAGACGGCGGGGGGGGTCACATCTCTGGAAACACCATATATTTT. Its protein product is CASSSLDGGGGHISGNTIYF.